This note documents a single T cell receptor (beta chain) sequence. Here immunoSEQ multiplex PCR was the method, and the copy in TCRdb shows in-frame clones only, minus some. The repertoire holds 200,000 to 300,000 clones, with approximately 90% as singletons. The source of the sample is a study of blood T cell repertoires in COVID-19. Study at large: PBMCs, B-cell-depleted T cells, or T cells provided the cDNA or gDNA that made up the material.

The junction had 8 bases not matched to a gene; V was cut back by 3 bases and J by 2 bases. The CDR3 has 16 residues. Germline CDR1 and CDR2: SGHAT and FQNNGV. The V gene is TRBV11-2, the J gene TRBJ2-3; TRBD1 aligns across 7 bases. The receptor comes from a woman aged 40 to 50 with acute or convalescent COVID-19. Sequenced material: peripheral blood. This CDR3 reads CASSLGQTGATDTQYF. DNA of the CDR3: TGTGCCAGCAGCTTGGGCCAAACAGGGGCCACAGATACGCAGTATTTT.